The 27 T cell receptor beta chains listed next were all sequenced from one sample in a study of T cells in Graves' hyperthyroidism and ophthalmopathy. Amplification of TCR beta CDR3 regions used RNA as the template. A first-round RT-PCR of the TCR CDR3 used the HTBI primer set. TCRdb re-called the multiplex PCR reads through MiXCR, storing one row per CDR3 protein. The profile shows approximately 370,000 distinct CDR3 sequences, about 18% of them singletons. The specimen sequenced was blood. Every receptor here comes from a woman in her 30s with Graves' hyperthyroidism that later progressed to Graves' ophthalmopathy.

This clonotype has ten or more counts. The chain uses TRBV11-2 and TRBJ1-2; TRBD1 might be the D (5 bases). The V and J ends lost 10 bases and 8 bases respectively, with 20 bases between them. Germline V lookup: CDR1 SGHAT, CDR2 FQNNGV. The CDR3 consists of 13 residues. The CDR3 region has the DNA TGTGCCACGCCTGGAGAGGGGTTAGGCGGCTACACCTTC. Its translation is CATPGEGLGGYTF. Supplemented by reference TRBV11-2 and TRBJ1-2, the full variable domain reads EAGVAQSPRYKIIEKRQSVAFWCNPISGHATLYWYQQILGQGPKLLIQFQNNGVVDDSQLPKDRFSAERLKGVDSTLKIQPAKLEDSAVYLCATPGEGLGGYTFGSGTRLTVV.

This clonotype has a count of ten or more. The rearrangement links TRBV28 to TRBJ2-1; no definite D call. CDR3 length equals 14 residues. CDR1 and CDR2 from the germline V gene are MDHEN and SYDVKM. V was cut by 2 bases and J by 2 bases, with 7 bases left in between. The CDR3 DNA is TGTGCCAGCAGTTTACAATATACCTACAATGAGCAGTTCTTC. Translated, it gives CASSLQYTYNEQFF. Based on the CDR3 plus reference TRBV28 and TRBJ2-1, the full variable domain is DVKVTQSSRYLVKRTGEKVFLECVQDMDHENMFWYRQDPGLGLRLIYFSYDVKMKEKGDIPEGYSVSREKKERFSLILESASTNQTSMYLCASSLQYTYNEQFFGPGTRLTVL.

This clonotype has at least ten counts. The CDR3 nucleotides are TGTGCCAGCAGCTCCCGACAGGTGAGCTCCTACGAGCAGTACTTC. It translates to CASSSRQVSSYEQYF. This chain joins TRBV7-9 and TRBJ2-7; tentatively, D is TRBD1 (6 bases). Germline V lookup: CDR1 SEHNR, CDR2 FQNEAQ (reference sequence). The V gene lost 4 bases and the J gene lost 0 bases, with 13 bases spanning the gap. The CDR3 loop spans 15 amino acids.

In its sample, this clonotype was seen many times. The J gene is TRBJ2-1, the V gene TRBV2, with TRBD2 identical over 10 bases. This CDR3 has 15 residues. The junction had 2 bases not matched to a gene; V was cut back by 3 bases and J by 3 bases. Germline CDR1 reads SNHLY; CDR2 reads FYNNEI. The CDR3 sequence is CASSDPSGSYNEQFF. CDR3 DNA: TGTGCCAGCAGTGACCCTAGCGGGAGCTACAATGAGCAGTTCTTC.

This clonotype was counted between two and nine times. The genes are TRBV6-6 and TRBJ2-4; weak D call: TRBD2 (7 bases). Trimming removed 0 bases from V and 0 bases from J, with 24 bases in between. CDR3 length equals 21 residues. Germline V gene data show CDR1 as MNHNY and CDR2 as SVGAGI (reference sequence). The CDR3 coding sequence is TGTGCCAGCAGTTACTCGGTCGATTGGGGGGGCGATGCACTAGCCAAAAACATTCAGTACTTC. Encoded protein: CASSYSVDWGGDALAKNIQYF.

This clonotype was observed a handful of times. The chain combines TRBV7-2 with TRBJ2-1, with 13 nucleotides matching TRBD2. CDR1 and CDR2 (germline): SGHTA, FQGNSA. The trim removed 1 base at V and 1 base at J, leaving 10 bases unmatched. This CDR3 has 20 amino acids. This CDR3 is CASSLGLAGGPGGSYNEQFF. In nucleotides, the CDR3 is TGTGCCAGCAGCTTAGGACTAGCGGGGGGTCCCGGCGGGTCCTACAATGAGCAGTTCTTC.

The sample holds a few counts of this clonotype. In DNA form, the CDR3 reads TGCGCCACCAATACAGGGAGGAACACAGATACGCAGTATTTT. Translating it yields CATNTGRNTDTQYF. V and J are TRBV10-1 and TRBJ2-3; either TRBD1 or TRBD2 may fit D (6 bases each). Per the germline V gene, CDR1 is WNHNN and CDR2 is SYGVQD (reference sequence). The V gene lost 10 bases and the J gene lost 2 bases, with 16 bases spanning the gap. The CDR3 has 14 amino acids.

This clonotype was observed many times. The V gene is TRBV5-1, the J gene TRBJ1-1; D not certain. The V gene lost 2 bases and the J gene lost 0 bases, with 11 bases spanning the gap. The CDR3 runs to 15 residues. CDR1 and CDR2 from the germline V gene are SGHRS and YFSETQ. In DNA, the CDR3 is TGCGCCAGCAGCTTAGACCGCATACTGAACACTGAAGCTTTCTTT. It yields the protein CASSLDRILNTEAFF. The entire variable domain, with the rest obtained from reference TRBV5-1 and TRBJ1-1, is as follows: KAGVTQTPRYLIKTRGQQVTLSCSPISGHRSVSWYQQTPGQGLQFLFEYFSETQRNKGNFPGRFSGRQFSNSRSEMNVSTLELGDSALYLCASSLDRILNTEAFFGQGTRLTVV.

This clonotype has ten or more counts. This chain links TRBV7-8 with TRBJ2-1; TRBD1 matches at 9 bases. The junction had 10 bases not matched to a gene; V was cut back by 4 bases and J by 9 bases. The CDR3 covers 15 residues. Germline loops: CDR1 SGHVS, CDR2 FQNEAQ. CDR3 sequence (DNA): TGTGCCAGCAGCTCGGGACAGGGTCCTTTTCCTGAGCAGTTCTTC. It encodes CASSSGQGPFPEQFF.

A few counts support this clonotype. The CDR3 sequence is CASSLRSGRSNEQFF. CDR3 bases: TGTGCCAGCAGTTTACGAAGTGGGAGGAGTAATGAGCAGTTCTTC. The V gene is TRBV28, the J gene TRBJ2-1, with D perhaps TRBD2 (6 bases). Germline CDR1 reads MDHEN; CDR2 reads SYDVKM. The germline V and J ends were trimmed by 2 bases and 7 bases, with 15 bases remaining between them. The CDR3 spans 15 residues. Using reference TRBV28 and TRBJ2-1 for the parts outside the CDR3, the full variable domain is DVKVTQSSRYLVKRTGEKVFLECVQDMDHENMFWYRQDPGLGLRLIYFSYDVKMKEKGDIPEGYSVSREKKERFSLILESASTNQTSMYLCASSLRSGRSNEQFFGPGTRLTVL.

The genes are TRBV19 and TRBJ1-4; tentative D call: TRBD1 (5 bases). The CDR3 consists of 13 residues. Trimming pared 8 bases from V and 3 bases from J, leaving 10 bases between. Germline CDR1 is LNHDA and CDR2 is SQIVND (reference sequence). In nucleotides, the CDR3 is TGTGCCAGTTCGGAAGGGGCTAATGAAAAACTGTTTTTT. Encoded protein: CASSEGANEKLFF. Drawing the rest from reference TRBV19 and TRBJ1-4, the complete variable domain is DGGITQSPKYLFRKEGQNVTLSCEQNLNHDAMYWYRQDPGQGLRLIYYSQIVNDFQKGDIAEGYSVSREKKESFPLTVTSAQKNPTAFYLCASSEGANEKLFFGSGTQLSVL.

This CDR3 is CASSYSIGSPYNEQYF. DNA of the CDR3: TGTGCCAGCAGTTACTCGATAGGCAGTCCCTACAATGAGCAGTACTTC. The V and J genes are TRBV6-2 or TRBV6-3 and TRBJ2-1, with D unclear. Judging by the DNA end, TRBJ2-7 fits better; the J call may be wrong. This CDR3 region has 16 residues. In germline, CDR1 is MNHEY, CDR2 SVGEGT.

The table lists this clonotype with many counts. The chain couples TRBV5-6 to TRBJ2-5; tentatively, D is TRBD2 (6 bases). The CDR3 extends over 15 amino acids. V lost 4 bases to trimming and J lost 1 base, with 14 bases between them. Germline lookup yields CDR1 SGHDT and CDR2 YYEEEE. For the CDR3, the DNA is TGTGCCAGCAGCCCCGCGGGGAACCCCCAAGAGACCCAGTACTTC. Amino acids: CASSPAGNPQETQYF.

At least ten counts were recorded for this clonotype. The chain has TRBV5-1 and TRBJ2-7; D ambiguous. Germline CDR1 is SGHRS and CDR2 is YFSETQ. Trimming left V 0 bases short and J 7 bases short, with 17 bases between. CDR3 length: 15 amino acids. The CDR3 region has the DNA TGCGCCAGCAGCTTGGGAGCAGGACGTCCTACGGAGCAGTACTTC. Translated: CASSLGAGRPTEQYF. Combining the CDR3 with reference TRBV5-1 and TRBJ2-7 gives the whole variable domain KAGVTQTPRYLIKTRGQQVTLSCSPISGHRSVSWYQQTPGQGLQFLFEYFSETQRNKGNFPGRFSGRQFSNSRSEMNVSTLELGDSALYLCASSLGAGRPTEQYFGPGTRLTVT.

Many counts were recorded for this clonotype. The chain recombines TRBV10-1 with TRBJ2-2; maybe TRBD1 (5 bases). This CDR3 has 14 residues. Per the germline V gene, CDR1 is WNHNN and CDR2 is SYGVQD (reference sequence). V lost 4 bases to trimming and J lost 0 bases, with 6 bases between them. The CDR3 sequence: CASSVGANTGELFF. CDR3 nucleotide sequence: TGCGCCAGCAGTGTAGGGGCGAACACCGGGGAGCTGTTTTTT.

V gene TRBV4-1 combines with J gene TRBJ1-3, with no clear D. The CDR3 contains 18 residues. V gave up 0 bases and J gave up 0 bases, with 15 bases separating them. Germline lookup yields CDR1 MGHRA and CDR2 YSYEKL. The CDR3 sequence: CASSQDAPLTASGNTIYF. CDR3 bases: TGCGCCAGCAGCCAAGACGCCCCCCTTACAGCCTCTGGAAACACCATATATTTT.

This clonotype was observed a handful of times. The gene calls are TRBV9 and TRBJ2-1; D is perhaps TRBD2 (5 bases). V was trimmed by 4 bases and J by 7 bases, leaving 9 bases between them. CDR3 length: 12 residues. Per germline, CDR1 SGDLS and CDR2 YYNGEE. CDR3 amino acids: CASSLTRNEQFF. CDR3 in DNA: TGTGCCAGCAGCTTAACTAGGAATGAGCAGTTCTTC.

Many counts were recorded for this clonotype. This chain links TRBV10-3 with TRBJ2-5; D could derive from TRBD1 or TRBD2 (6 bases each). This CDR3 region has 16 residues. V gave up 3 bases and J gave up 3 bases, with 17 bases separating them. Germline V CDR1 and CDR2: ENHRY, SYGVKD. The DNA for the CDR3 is TGTGCCATCAGTGACCGAGGGGGATCGGGGGAAGAGACCCAGTACTTC. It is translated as CAISDRGGSGEETQYF.

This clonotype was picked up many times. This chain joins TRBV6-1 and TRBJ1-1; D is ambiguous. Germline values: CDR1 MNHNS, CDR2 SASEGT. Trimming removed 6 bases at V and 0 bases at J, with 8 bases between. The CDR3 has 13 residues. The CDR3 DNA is TGTGCCAGCAGAACCCAAGTGAACACTGAAGCTTTCTTT. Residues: CASRTQVNTEAFF.

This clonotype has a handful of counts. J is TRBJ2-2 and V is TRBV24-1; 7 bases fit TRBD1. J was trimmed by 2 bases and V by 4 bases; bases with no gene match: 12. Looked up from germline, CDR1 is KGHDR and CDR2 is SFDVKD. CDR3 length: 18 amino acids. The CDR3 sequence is CATSDPYRGGKNTGELFF. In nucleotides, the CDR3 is TGTGCCACCAGTGACCCTTACAGGGGTGGTAAAAACACCGGGGAGCTGTTTTTT.

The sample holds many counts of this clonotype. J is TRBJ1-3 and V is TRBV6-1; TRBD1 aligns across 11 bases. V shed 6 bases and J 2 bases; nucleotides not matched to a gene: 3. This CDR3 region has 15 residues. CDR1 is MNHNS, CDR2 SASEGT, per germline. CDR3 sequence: CASSRDRGTGNTIYF. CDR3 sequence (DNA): TGTGCCAGCAGCCGGGACAGGGGGACTGGAAACACCATATATTTT.

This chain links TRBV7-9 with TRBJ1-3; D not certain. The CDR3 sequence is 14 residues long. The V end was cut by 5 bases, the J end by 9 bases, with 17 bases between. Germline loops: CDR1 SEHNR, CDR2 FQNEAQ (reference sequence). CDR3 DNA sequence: TGTGCCAGCAGCCTTTCGCGGCTGGATGGCACCATATATTTT. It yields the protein CASSLSRLDGTIYF. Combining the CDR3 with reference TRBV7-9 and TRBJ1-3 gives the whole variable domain DTGVSQNPRHKITKRGQNVTFRCDPISEHNRLYWYRQTLGQGPEFLTYFQNEAQLEKSRLLSDRFSAERPKGSFSTLEIQRTEQGDSAMYLCASSLSRLDGTIYFGEGSWLTVV.

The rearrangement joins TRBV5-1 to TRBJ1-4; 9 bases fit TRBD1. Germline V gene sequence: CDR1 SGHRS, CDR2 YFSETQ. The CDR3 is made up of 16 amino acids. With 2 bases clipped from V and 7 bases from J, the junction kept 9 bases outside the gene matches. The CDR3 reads CASSFNTGGQGEKLFF. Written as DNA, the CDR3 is TGCGCCAGCAGCTTTAATACAGGGGGCCAGGGTGAAAAACTGTTTTTT. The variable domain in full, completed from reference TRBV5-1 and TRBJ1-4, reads KAGVTQTPRYLIKTRGQQVTLSCSPISGHRSVSWYQQTPGQGLQFLFEYFSETQRNKGNFPGRFSGRQFSNSRSEMNVSTLELGDSALYLCASSFNTGGQGEKLFFGSGTQLSVL.

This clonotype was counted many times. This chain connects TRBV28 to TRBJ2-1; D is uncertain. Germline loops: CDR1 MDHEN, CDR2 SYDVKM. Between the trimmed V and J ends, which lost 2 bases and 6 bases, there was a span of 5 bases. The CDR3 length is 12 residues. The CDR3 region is CASSLASNEQFF. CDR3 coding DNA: TGTGCCAGCAGTTTAGCGAGCAATGAGCAGTTCTTC. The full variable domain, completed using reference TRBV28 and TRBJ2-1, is DVKVTQSSRYLVKRTGEKVFLECVQDMDHENMFWYRQDPGLGLRLIYFSYDVKMKEKGDIPEGYSVSREKKERFSLILESASTNQTSMYLCASSLASNEQFFGPGTRLTVL.

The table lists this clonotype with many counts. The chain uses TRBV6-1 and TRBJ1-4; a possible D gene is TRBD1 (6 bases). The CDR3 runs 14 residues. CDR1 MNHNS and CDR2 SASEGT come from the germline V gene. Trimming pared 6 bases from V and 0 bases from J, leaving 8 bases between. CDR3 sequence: CASRWTATNEKLFF. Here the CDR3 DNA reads TGTGCCAGCAGGTGGACAGCAACTAATGAAAAACTGTTTTTT.

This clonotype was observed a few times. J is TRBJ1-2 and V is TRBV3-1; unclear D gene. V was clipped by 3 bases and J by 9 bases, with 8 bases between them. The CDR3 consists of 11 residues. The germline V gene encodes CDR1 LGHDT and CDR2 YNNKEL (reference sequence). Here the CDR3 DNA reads TGTGCCAGCAGCCAGTGGGGAAGCTACACCTTC. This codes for CASSQWGSYTF. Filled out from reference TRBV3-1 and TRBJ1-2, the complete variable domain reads DTAVSQTPKYLVTQMGNDKSIKCEQNLGHDTMYWYKQDSKKFLKIMFSYNNKELIINETVPNRFSPKSPDKAHLNLHINSLELGDSAVYFCASSQWGSYTFGSGTRLTVV.

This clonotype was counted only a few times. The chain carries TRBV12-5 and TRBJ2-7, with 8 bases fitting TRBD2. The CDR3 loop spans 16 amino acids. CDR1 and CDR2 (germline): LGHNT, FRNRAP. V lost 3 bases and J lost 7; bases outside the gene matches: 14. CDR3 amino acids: CASGFEAGEVPREQYF. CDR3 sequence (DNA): TGTGCTAGTGGTTTCGAAGCGGGGGAAGTCCCGCGGGAGCAGTACTTC. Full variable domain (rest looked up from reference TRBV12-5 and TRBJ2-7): DARVTQTPRHKVTEMGQEVTMRCQPILGHNTVFWYRQTMMQGLELLAYFRNRAPLDDSGMPKDRFSAEMPDATLATLKIQPSEPRDSAVYFCASGFEAGEVPREQYFGPGTRLTVT.